One and the same sample provided the 16 T cell receptor beta chains below, sequenced in a study of CXCR3-negative and CXCR3-positive naive CD8 T cells (dated by TCRdb to between 2019 and 2020). These reads were obtained on a NextSeq 550. The Human TCR Profiling Kit (MiLaboratory) was used to prepare UMI-labeled 5' RACE TRB cDNA libraries. With the reads reprocessed by TCRdb, a single entry stands for each CDR3 protein sequence and no DNA is reported. The sample table holds under 85,000 distinct CDR3 sequences. 1.6% of the sample is in the top ten clones. The sequencing sample was made of naive CXCR3- CD8+ T cells from blood. Read against the paper, the sample's cell subset or site label means: CD45RO-CCR7+CD27+CD95- naive CD8+ T cells lacking CXCR3 (TNR3-). These receptor sequences come from a human donor in good health. Some clones in this sample may be carry-over from other donors' samples.

The chain is built from TRBV7-2 and TRBJ2-5. Germline V lookup: CDR1 SGHTA, CDR2 FQGNSA. The CDR3 sequence is 14 residues long. CDR3 loop: CASSLTGSQETQYF.

This chain joins TRBV11-3 and TRBJ2-2. Germline V gives CDR1 SGHNT, CDR2 YENEEA. This CDR3 has 13 residues. The CDR3 is CASSSVSAGELFF.

The genes are TRBV28 and TRBJ2-3; TCRdb's assignment of TRBD2 cannot be checked, as there is no DNA. This CDR3 contains 16 residues. The V gene's germline CDR1 is MDHEN and CDR2 SYDVKM. CDR3 region: CASSSQREPGTDTQYF.

V and J are TRBV21-1 and TRBJ2-6. TRBV21-1 has pseudogene status. The CDR3 extends over 17 amino acids. CDR3 loop: CASSKWGPSSGANVLTF.

The CDR3 sequence is CSANRGAFTTDTQYF. The chain recombines TRBV20-1 with TRBJ2-3; lacking DNA, the TRBD1 call made by TCRdb goes unchecked. The CDR3 consists of 15 residues. The V gene's germline CDR1 is DFQATT and CDR2 SNEGSKA (reference sequence).

The chain is built from TRBV20-1 and TRBJ2-2; there is no DNA to check the TCRdb D call of TRBD1. The CDR3 runs 15 residues. Germline CDR1 DFQATT, CDR2 SNEGSKA (reference sequence). CDR3: CSARAGTGDTGELFF.

The genes are TRBV5-1 and TRBJ2-7. The CDR3 totals 13 residues. Germline assignment: CDR1 SGHRS and CDR2 YFSETQ. Here the CDR3 reads CASSWSDGYEQYF.

The gene calls are TRBV4-3 and TRBJ2-5; TCRdb's D gene call, TRBD1, goes unchecked for lack of DNA. Germline assignment: CDR1 LGHNA and CDR2 YSLEER. This CDR3 has 15 residues. CDR3 loop: CASSHARTGEETQYF.

J is TRBJ2-3 and V is TRBV12-3 or TRBV12-4; as DNA is missing, the TRBD1 call by TCRdb cannot be tested. CDR3 length equals 15 residues. The CDR3 protein is CASSDGASSTDTQYF.

This chain uses TRBV29-1 with TRBJ1-1. CDR3 length: 12 residues. Germline loops: CDR1 SQVTM, CDR2 ANQGSEA. The CDR3 spells CSVEVRHGEPFF.

This chain uses TRBV12-3 or TRBV12-4 with TRBJ2-7; as DNA is missing, the TRBD1 call by TCRdb cannot be tested. The CDR3 is 14 residues long. The CDR3 reads CASSLTGAHYEQYF.

The chain recombines TRBV7-9 with TRBJ2-1; TCRdb picks TRBD2, but there is no DNA to check that call. There are 15 residues in the CDR3. The germline gives CDR1 SEHNR, CDR2 FQNEAQ (reference sequence). The chain's CDR3 is CASSSAGEDYNEQFF.

V and J are TRBV10-2 and TRBJ1-5; without DNA, the TCRdb call of TRBD1 cannot be checked. CDR3 length equals 16 residues. CDR1 WSHSY and CDR2 SAAADI come from the germline V gene. The chain's CDR3 is CASSESRTGANQPQHF.

The V call is TRBV28, the J call TRBJ2-1; TCRdb lists TRBD1, though no DNA is available to test this call. CDR3 length equals 15 residues. The germline CDR1 and CDR2 sequences are MDHEN and SYDVKM. CDR3 residues: CASSFRGLTYNEQFF.

V and J are TRBV4-3 and TRBJ2-7. The CDR3 has 15 residues. Germline V lookup: CDR1 LGHNA, CDR2 YSLEER. CDR3: CASSQDLTDSYEQYF.

Here the CDR3 reads CSVEEAWGDTEAFF. The chain has TRBV29-1 and TRBJ1-1; the TRBD1 assignment by TCRdb is unverifiable without DNA. CDR1 is SQVTM and CDR2 is ANQGSEA in the germline V gene. The CDR3 is made up of 14 amino acids.